Each of the 27 T cell receptor beta chains below was sequenced from the same sample in a study of cytomegalovirus exposure and HLA in healthy donors. With 60 Vbeta and 13 Jbeta primers, the PCR was carried out. TCRdb's table, derived via immunoSEQ multiplex PCR, lists solely in-frame clones and lacks some. The sample includes a few hundred thousand clones, around nine tenths of them seen just once. Sequenced sample: PBMCs. Receptors originate from a girl aged 2 to 10 in good health and CMV-seronegative.

The V call is TRBV7-9, the J call TRBJ1-5; possible D gene TRBD1, 5 bases. This CDR3 comprises 13 residues. CDR1 and CDR2 from the germline V gene are SEHNR and FQNEAQ (reference sequence). V gave up 1 base and J gave up 7 bases, with 8 bases separating them. The DNA for the CDR3 is TGTGCCAGCAGCTTAGGCCCAGGGCAGCCCCAGCATTTT. Its protein product is CASSLGPGQPQHF.

The chain is built from TRBV15 and TRBJ2-3; 8 bases fit TRBD2. Germline CDR1 is LNHNV and CDR2 is YYDKDF (reference sequence). J was trimmed by 4 bases and V by 3 bases; bases with no gene match: 3. This CDR3 is built from 14 residues. The CDR3 sequence: CATSRELAADTQYF. Here the CDR3 DNA reads TGTGCCACCAGCAGGGAACTAGCGGCAGATACGCAGTATTTT. Full variable domain (missing parts from reference TRBV15 and TRBJ2-3): DAMVIQNPRYQVTQFGKPVTLSCSQTLNHNVMYWYQQKSSQAPKLLFHYYDKDFNNEADTPDNFQSRRPNTSFCFLDIRSPGLGDTAMYLCATSRELAADTQYFGPGTRLTVL.

This clone was seen a single time. The rearrangement joins TRBV27 to TRBJ2-7, with 10 positions matching TRBD1. CDR1 is MNHEY, CDR2 SMNVEV, per germline (reference sequence). The CDR3 contains 15 residues. Germline trimming cut 4 bases from V and 4 bases from J; bases unmatched to any gene: 7. The CDR3, as DNA: TGTGCCAGCAGTTCATGGGACAGGGGAGTGTACGAGCAGTACTTC. Amino acids: CASSSWDRGVYEQYF.

This rearrangement joins TRBV9 to TRBJ2-3, with unresolved D. Germline V gene data show CDR1 as SGDLS and CDR2 as YYNGEE. Trimming pared 3 bases from V and 5 bases from J, leaving 10 bases between. The CDR3 covers 13 residues. DNA of the CDR3: TGTGCCAGCAGCGATACAGCCGGAGATACGCAGTATTTT. Residues: CASSDTAGDTQYF.

The rearrangement joins TRBV6-1 to TRBJ2-3; 9 bases align to TRBD2. Germline loops: CDR1 MNHNS, CDR2 SASEGT. Trimming cost V 2 bases and J 6 bases; bases outside gene matches: 6. This CDR3 region has 15 residues. CDR3 protein: CASSELSGGFDTQYF. The DNA of the CDR3 is TGTGCCAGCAGTGAATTAAGCGGGGGGTTTGATACGCAGTATTTT.

The genes are TRBV6-5 and TRBJ2-7; perhaps TRBD2 as D (5 bases). CDR3 length equals 16 residues. Germline CDR1 MNHEY, CDR2 SVGAGI. V was cut by 0 bases and J by 0 bases, with 12 bases left in between. CDR3 DNA: TGTGCCAGCAGTTACTCGCGGAGGCTAGGCTCCTACGAGCAGTACTTC. The encoded protein is CASSYSRRLGSYEQYF.

The chain combines TRBV28 with TRBJ2-1, with a possible D match to TRBD1 (5 bases). Germline loops: CDR1 MDHEN, CDR2 SYDVKM. The germline V and J ends were trimmed by 2 bases and 0 bases, with 14 bases remaining between them. CDR3 size: 17 residues. The CDR3 loop reads CASSLETVSRSYNEQFF. The CDR3 coding sequence is TGTGCCAGCAGTTTAGAGACAGTTTCTCGCTCCTACAATGAGCAGTTCTTC. Drawing the rest from reference TRBV28 and TRBJ2-1, the complete variable domain is DVKVTQSSRYLVKRTGEKVFLECVQDMDHENMFWYRQDPGLGLRLIYFSYDVKMKEKGDIPEGYSVSREKKERFSLILESASTNQTSMYLCASSLETVSRSYNEQFFGPGTRLTVL.

V usage is TRBV27 and J usage is TRBJ2-3; perhaps TRBD2 as D (6 bases). CDR3 length: 15 amino acids. Trimming stripped 3 bases from V and 1 base from J, with 11 bases between. Germline lookup yields CDR1 MNHEY and CDR2 SMNVEV (reference sequence). The CDR3 is CASSFSGGGTDTQYF. The CDR3 DNA sequence: TGTGCCAGCAGTTTTTCAGGCGGGGGCACAGATACGCAGTATTTT.

V is TRBV27 and J is TRBJ2-1; tentatively, D is TRBD1 (6 bases). Germline CDR1 MNHEY, CDR2 SMNVEV (reference sequence). CDR3 length: 15 residues. Trimming took off 3 bases at V and 2 bases at J, with 11 bases between the two ends. CDR3 sequence (DNA): TGTGCCAGCAGTTTCGTTGCAGGGGCCTACAATGAGCAGTTCTTC. Residues: CASSFVAGAYNEQFF.

This clone appeared once. CDR3 coding DNA: TGCAGCGCCTGGACTAGCGGGAGCTACGAGCAGTACTTC. It is translated as CSAWTSGSYEQYF. The chain uses TRBV29-1 and TRBJ2-7; the match to TRBD2 covers 13 bases. Germline lookup yields CDR1 SQVTM and CDR2 ANQGSEA. The CDR3 contains 13 residues. The V gene end was trimmed by 7 bases and the J gene end by 3 bases; junction bases not matched to a gene: 3.

This chain uses TRBV19 with TRBJ1-2; 7 positions match TRBD1. Trimming at V came to 5 bases and at J to 2 bases, leaving 2 bases not matched to a gene. The CDR3 has 13 amino acids. Germline V gives CDR1 LNHDA, CDR2 SQIVND (reference sequence). This CDR3 reads CASSLTGNYGYTF. The CDR3 DNA sequence: TGTGCCAGTAGTCTGACAGGGAACTATGGCTACACCTTC. Full variable domain (rest looked up from reference TRBV19 and TRBJ1-2): DGGITQSPKYLFRKEGQNVTLSCEQNLNHDAMYWYRQDPGQGLRLIYYSQIVNDFQKGDIAEGYSVSREKKESFPLTVTSAQKNPTAFYLCASSLTGNYGYTFGSGTRLTVV.

V usage is TRBV5-1 and J usage is TRBJ1-1, with D maybe TRBD1 (6 bases). Per the germline V gene, CDR1 is SGHRS and CDR2 is YFSETQ. The CDR3 consists of 15 residues. Trimming shortened V by 3 bases and J by 0 bases, and 12 bases separated the two germline ends. DNA of the CDR3: TGCGCCAGCAGCTCTATACAGGGACTGAACACTGAAGCTTTCTTT. The encoded protein is CASSSIQGLNTEAFF. The whole variable domain, filled in from reference TRBV5-1 and TRBJ1-1, reads KAGVTQTPRYLIKTRGQQVTLSCSPISGHRSVSWYQQTPGQGLQFLFEYFSETQRNKGNFPGRFSGRQFSNSRSEMNVSTLELGDSALYLCASSSIQGLNTEAFFGQGTRLTVV.

CDR3: CASSLLQLRDYNYGYTF. CDR3 nucleotides: TGTGCCAGCAGCTTGCTGCAGCTAAGGGACTACAACTATGGCTACACCTTC. This chain links TRBV5-6 with TRBJ1-2; tentative D call: TRBD1 (5 bases). Germline V lookup: CDR1 SGHDT, CDR2 YYEEEE. V lost 1 base to trimming and J lost 2 bases, with 18 bases between them. The CDR3 extends over 17 amino acids. The complete variable domain, with remaining parts taken from reference TRBV5-6 and TRBJ1-2, reads DAGVTQSPTHLIKTRGQQVTLRCSPKSGHDTVSWYQQALGQGPQFIFQYYEEEERQRGNFPDRFSGHQFPNYSSELNVNALLLGDSALYLCASSLLQLRDYNYGYTFGSGTRLTVV.

The genes are TRBV28 and TRBJ2-3, with D maybe TRBD2 (5 bases). Germline V lookup: CDR1 MDHEN, CDR2 SYDVKM. The CDR3 is made up of 16 amino acids. The V end was cut by 6 bases, the J end by 2 bases, with 18 bases between. CDR3 bases: TGTGCCAGCAGCTCACCGACTATCTCATTCACAGATACGCAGTATTTT. Its protein product is CASSSPTISFTDTQYF.

This chain joins TRBV18 and TRBJ2-7; TRBD2 agrees at 12 bases. This CDR3 is 15 amino acids long. Per the germline V gene, CDR1 is KGHSH and CDR2 is LQKENI. V lost 3 bases to trimming and J lost 3 bases; unmatched junction nucleotides: 3. In DNA form, the CDR3 reads TGTGCCAGCTCACCTCCGGGACTAGCGGGCTACGAGCAGTACTTC. Protein: CASSPPGLAGYEQYF. Combining the CDR3 with reference TRBV18 and TRBJ2-7 gives the whole variable domain NAGVMQNPRHLVRRRGQEARLRCSPMKGHSHVYWYRQLPEEGLKFMVYLQKENIIDESGMPKERFSAEFPKEGPSILRIQQVVRGDSAAYFCASSPPGLAGYEQYFGPGTRLTVT.

This chain links TRBV20-1 with TRBJ2-2; no firm D call. Germline V gives CDR1 DFQATT, CDR2 SNEGSKA (reference sequence). V shed 5 bases and J shed 2 bases, with 3 bases lying between them. The CDR3 has 11 residues. CDR3: CSAVNTGELFF. The CDR3 region has the DNA TGCAGTGCTGTAAACACCGGGGAGCTGTTTTTT.

Details on this clone: Germline is not matched at one junction end, which may reflect a read error. V usage is TRBV7-7 and J usage is TRBJ2-1; 9 bases match TRBD1. CDR1 and CDR2 (germline): SSHAT, FNYEAQ (reference sequence). This CDR3 is built from 17 residues. The CDR3 region has the DNA TGTGCTAGCAGCTTAGAAGCTGGACAGGGGACCTACAATGAGCAGTTCTTC. It specifies CASSLEAGQGTYNEQFF. Combining the CDR3 with reference TRBV7-7 and TRBJ2-1 gives the whole variable domain GAGVSQSPRYKVTKRGQDVTLRCDPISSHATLYWYQQALGQGPEFLTYFNYEAQPDKSGLPSDRFSAERPEGSISTLTIQRTEQRDSAMYRCASSLEAGQGTYNEQFFGPGTRLTVL.

This chain uses TRBV18 with TRBJ1-4; D may be TRBD1 (5 bases). Deletions cut 1 base from V and 0 bases from J, with 15 bases between. The length of the CDR3 is 18 residues. Germline assignment: CDR1 KGHSH and CDR2 LQKENI. CDR3 sequence reads: CASSPRDSGVSTNEKLFF. CDR3 coding DNA: TGTGCCAGCTCACCACGGGACTCGGGGGTCTCAACTAATGAAAAACTGTTTTTT.

The rearrangement joins TRBV2 to TRBJ2-1; weak D call: TRBD1 (5 bases). The CDR3 extends over 11 amino acids. The V gene lost 8 bases and the J gene lost 9 bases, with 11 bases spanning the gap. From germline, CDR1 is SNHLY and CDR2 FYNNEI. The CDR3 region has the DNA TGTGCCAGCTGGGGCTTCACTGAGCAGTTCTTC. It specifies CASWGFTEQFF.

The rearrangement links TRBV5-1 to TRBJ2-3; 9 nucleotides line up with TRBD2. Germline CDR1 is SGHRS and CDR2 is YFSETQ. The CDR3 is 15 amino acids. J gave up 6 bases and V 0 bases, and 5 bases lay outside the gene matches. CDR3 nucleotide sequence: TGCGCCAGCAGCTTGGGGGAAGCGGGAGGTGATACGCAGTATTTT. The encoded protein is CASSLGEAGGDTQYF.

The rearrangement joins TRBV25-1 to TRBJ1-2, with 9 bases that match TRBD1. The CDR3 runs to 14 residues. The V and J ends lost 5 bases and 9 bases, in that order; junction bases with no gene match: 10. Germline V gene lookup returns CDR1 MGHDK and CDR2 SYGVNS. The CDR3 is CASSPGQGNPRYTF. CDR3 coding DNA: TGTGCCAGCAGTCCCGGACAGGGGAATCCGCGCTACACCTTC.

The chain links TRBV9 to TRBJ2-5; no definite D call. The tail of the sequence fits TRBJ2-7 better, so the J call may be wrong. The CDR3 covers 15 residues. The V gene's germline CDR1 is SGDLS and CDR2 YYNGEE. As DNA, the CDR3 is TGTGCCAGCAGCCCTTCGGCCGAATCAGGATACGAGCAGTACTTC. It codes for CASSPSAESGYEQYF.

CDR3 region: CASSGDSNYGYTF. In DNA form, the CDR3 reads TGTGCCAGCAGTGGGGACAGTAACTATGGCTACACCTTC. This chain connects TRBV27 to TRBJ1-2; 7 bases match TRBD1. Germline CDR1 and CDR2: MNHEY and SMNVEV (reference sequence). The CDR3 contains 13 residues. The ends lost 5 bases at V and 1 base at J; junction bases unmatched: 1.

The rearrangement joins TRBV2 to TRBJ2-7; 8 bases are a match to TRBD2. From germline, CDR1 is SNHLY and CDR2 FYNNEI. The V segment lost 6 bases and the J segment 2 bases; nucleotides outside the gene matches: 15. The CDR3 is 17 amino acids. The chain's CDR3 is CASRGGSRSGVAYEQYF. In DNA, the CDR3 is TGTGCCAGCAGGGGGGGGAGTCGTAGCGGGGTGGCCTACGAGCAGTACTTC.

The chain joins TRBV4-1 to TRBJ2-1, with TRBD2 matching 8 bases. Germline assignment: CDR1 MGHRA and CDR2 YSYEKL. CDR3 size: 15 residues. V gave up 0 bases and J gave up 11 bases; unmatched junction bases: 9. The CDR3 nucleotides are TGCGCCAGCAGCCAAGATTTATCCGGGGGGGGGCAGCAGTTCTTC. As protein: CASSQDLSGGGQQFF.

This sequence joins TRBV27 and TRBJ2-7; TRBD2 matches at 7 bases. Trimming removed 5 bases from V and 4 bases from J; junction bases left unmatched: 14. The CDR3 contains 16 residues. Germline CDR1 MNHEY, CDR2 SMNVEV (reference sequence). The CDR3 protein is CASSPLGGSVGYEQYF. In DNA form, the CDR3 reads TGTGCCAGCAGTCCCCTCGGCGGGAGCGTCGGGTACGAGCAGTACTTC.

This rearrangement joins TRBV11-1 to TRBJ2-3; 7 nucleotides line up with TRBD2. After removal of 6 bases from V and 8 bases from J, the junction contained 5 bases not matched to a gene. The V gene's germline CDR1 is SGHAT and CDR2 FQDESV (reference sequence). The CDR3 runs to 12 residues. CDR3 coding DNA: TGTGCCAGCAGTGACGGCGGGGGTACGCAGTATTTT. It yields the protein CASSDGGGTQYF. Variable domain in full (rest from reference TRBV11-1 and TRBJ2-3): EAEVAQSPRYKITEKSQAVAFWCDPISGHATLYWYRQILGQGPELLVQFQDESVVDDSQLPKDRFSAERLKGVDSTLKIQPAELGDSAMYLCASSDGGGTQYFGPGTRLTVL.